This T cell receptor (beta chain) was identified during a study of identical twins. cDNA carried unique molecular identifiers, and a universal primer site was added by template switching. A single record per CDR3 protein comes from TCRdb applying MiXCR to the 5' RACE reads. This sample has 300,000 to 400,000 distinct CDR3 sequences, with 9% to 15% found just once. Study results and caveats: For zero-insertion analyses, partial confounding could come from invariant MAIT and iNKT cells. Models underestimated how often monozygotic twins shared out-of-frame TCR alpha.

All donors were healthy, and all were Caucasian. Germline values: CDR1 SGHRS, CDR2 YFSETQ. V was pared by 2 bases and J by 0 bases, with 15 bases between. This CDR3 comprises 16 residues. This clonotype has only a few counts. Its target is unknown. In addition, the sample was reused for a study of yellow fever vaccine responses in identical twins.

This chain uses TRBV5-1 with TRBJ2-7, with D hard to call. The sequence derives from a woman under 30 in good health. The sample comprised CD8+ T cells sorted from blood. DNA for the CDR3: TGCGCCAGCAGCTTATTAGCCGTCAAAAGCTCCTACGAGCAGTACTTC. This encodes CASSLLAVKSSYEQYF. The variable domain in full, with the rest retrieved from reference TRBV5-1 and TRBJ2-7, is KAGVTQTPRYLIKTRGQQVTLSCSPISGHRSVSWYQQTPGQGLQFLFEYFSETQRNKGNFPGRFSGRQFSNSRSEMNVSTLELGDSALYLCASSLLAVKSSYEQYFGPGTRLTVT.